A single sample is the source of the 25 T cell receptor beta chains below, sequenced in a study of T cells in women clearing cervical HPV infection. Some clones are missing from TCRdb's copy, which holds only in-frame ones; the method was immunoSEQ multiplex PCR. Its table lists about 16,000 clones. Material: blood buffy coat. The receptors here all came from a woman between 18 and 70 years old with a cervical HPV16 infection that either progressed to CIN3+ or cleared (not recorded which).

About this clone itself: The CDR3 extends 3 residues past the end of the read, so its final part is completed from the germline J gene. V is TRBV19 and J is TRBJ1-2; D is perhaps TRBD1 (6 bases). CDR1 LNHDA and CDR2 SQIVND come from the germline V gene (reference sequence). The CDR3 covers 13 residues. V was trimmed by 6 bases and J by 2 bases, leaving 10 bases between them. CDR3 DNA (partial): TGTGCCAGTAGGAACAGGGAGAACTATGGC. Translation gives CASRNRENYG. The entire CDR3 reads CASRNRENYGYTF.

Remarks on this clone: The sequence runs out 3 residues before the end of the CDR3; the remainder is reconstructed from the germline J gene. The V gene is TRBV28, the J gene TRBJ2-4, with D perhaps TRBD1 (7 bases). Germline V lookup: CDR1 MDHEN, CDR2 SYDVKM. This CDR3 has 14 amino acids. Deletions cut 5 bases from V and 6 bases from J, with 14 bases between. CDR3 sequence reads: CASSTGARGNIQYF. CDR3 bases read: TGTGCCAGCAGTACAGGGGCGCGGGGAAACATT.

As concerns this clone: The read falls 3 residues short of the CDR3 end, and the missing part is taken from the germline J gene. The chain has TRBV23-1 and TRBJ1-6, with D unresolved. TRBV23-1 is designated an ORF whose function remains uncertain. The length of the CDR3 is 12 residues. V was pared by 6 bases and J by 11 bases, with 11 bases between. The CDR3 here is CASRTPRTPLHF. The sequenced CDR3 bases are TGCGCCAGCAGGACGCCTAGGACACCC.

As to this clone: The read is 3 residues too short to cover the CDR3 end, so that end is filled in from the germline J gene. This chain links TRBV11-2 with TRBJ2-6; TRBD1 might be the D (6 bases). The CDR3 covers 15 residues. The ends were cut back, 5 bases at V and 1 base at J, with 9 bases in the middle. Germline V gene data show CDR1 as SGHAT and CDR2 as FQNNGV. CDR3 bases read: TGTGCCAGCAGCCCCAGGGGATCTGGGGCCAACGTC. It specifies CASSPRGSGANV. Given in full, the CDR3 is CASSPRGSGANVLTF.

Notes on this clone: The CDR3 goes on 3 residues after the read ends, and that part is filled in from the germline J gene. The chain links TRBV5-6 to TRBJ2-1; possible D gene TRBD2, 5 bases. Trimming removed 2 bases at V and 7 bases at J, with 13 bases between. This CDR3 spans 14 amino acids. Germline CDR1 is SGHDT and CDR2 is YYEEEE. CDR3 loop: CASSFPGEGNEQFF. The sequenced part of the CDR3 DNA is TGTGCCAGCAGCTTTCCCGGGGAAGGGAATGAG.

Incomplete CDR3 DNA: TGTGCCAGTGGGGTGGGGGGTGGTGGCAATCAGCCC. This translates into CASGVGGGGNQP. The whole CDR3 is CASGVGGGGNQPQHF. V is TRBV7-2 and J is TRBJ1-5; TRBD1 is a possible D gene (5 bases). The CDR3 extends 3 residues past the end of the read, so its final part is completed from the germline J gene. The CDR3 has 15 residues. The germline V gene encodes CDR1 SGHTA and CDR2 FQGNSA. V lost 9 bases to trimming and J lost 2 bases, with 17 bases between them.

Note on this clone: The CDR3 end is not reached by the read, which stops 3 residues before it; the germline J gene fills it in. The genes are TRBV28 and TRBJ2-5; no clear D gene. Trimming cost V 8 bases and J 5 bases, with 18 bases left between them. This CDR3 is built from 14 residues. Germline V CDR1 and CDR2: MDHEN, SYDVKM. The chain's CDR3 is CASATSQAWETQYF. CDR3 DNA, as far as it was read: TGTGCCAGCGCGACCAGTCAGGCTTGGGAGACC.

A remark on this clone: From the germline J gene comes the end of the CDR3, since the read stops 3 residues before it. The chain combines TRBV7-2 with TRBJ2-1; TRBD1 might be the D (5 bases). The V gene lost 3 bases and the J gene lost 7 bases, with 13 bases spanning the gap. Germline V gives CDR1 SGHTA, CDR2 FQGNSA. This CDR3 is built from 14 residues. CDR3 DNA (partial): TGTGCCAGCAGCTTGACGCAGGGTGATAATGAG. Translating gives CASSLTQGDNE. The entire CDR3 is CASSLTQGDNEQFF.

On this clone itself: The sequence runs out 3 residues before the end of the CDR3; the remainder is reconstructed from the germline J gene. The chain uses TRBV30 and TRBJ2-5, with unresolved D. In germline, CDR1 is GTSNPN, CDR2 SVGIG (reference sequence). V was shortened by 4 bases and J by 4 bases, with 13 bases between the two germline ends. The CDR3 totals 13 residues. The CDR3 is CAWTEQVIETQYF. The DNA read from the CDR3 is TGTGCCTGGACCGAGCAGGTGATAGAGACC.

Comment on this clone: The read is 3 residues too short to cover the CDR3 end, so that end is filled in from the germline J gene. This chain uses TRBV10-3 with TRBJ1-2; possibly TRBD1 for D (6 bases). Trimming took 3 bases from V and 2 from J, leaving 13 bases between them. There are 15 residues in the CDR3. The germline V gene encodes CDR1 ENHRY and CDR2 SYGVKD. Incomplete CDR3 DNA: TGTGCCATCAGTGACCGGACAGAGGGGAACTATGGC. It is translated as CAISDRTEGNYG. The whole CDR3 sequence is CAISDRTEGNYGYTF.

About this clone: The read ends 3 residues shy of where the CDR3 ends; the end is completed using the germline J gene. The chain couples TRBV5-1 to TRBJ2-1, with TRBD1 identical over 9 bases. This CDR3 region has 15 residues. V shed 4 bases and J 5 bases; nucleotides not matched to a gene: 7. Germline CDR1 and CDR2: SGHRS and YFSETQ. The CDR3 is CASSADRGPHNEQFF. CDR3 bases read: TGCGCCAGCAGCGCGGACAGGGGACCCCACAATGAG.

A word on this clone: The read ends 3 residues shy of where the CDR3 ends; the end is completed using the germline J gene. The rearrangement joins TRBV20-1 to TRBJ1-5; 7 nucleotides line up with TRBD1. Germline V gene lookup returns CDR1 DFQATT and CDR2 SNEGSKA (reference sequence). CDR3 length equals 14 residues. Trimming at V came to 3 bases and at J to 2 bases, leaving 4 bases not matched to a gene. CDR3 region: CSASPQGGNQPQHF. The sequenced part of the CDR3 DNA is TGCAGTGCTAGCCCTCAGGGGGGCAATCAGCCC.

Worth noting for this clone: The CDR3 is cut off 3 residues early in the read; its end comes from the germline J gene. The V and J genes are TRBV19 and TRBJ1-1, with TRBD1 matching 7 bases. Looked up from germline, CDR1 is LNHDA and CDR2 is SQIVND (reference sequence). This CDR3 contains 13 residues. V dropped 3 bases and J dropped 4; count of bases not matched to a gene: 2. This chain's CDR3 is CASSINRGTEAFF. The DNA read from the CDR3 is TGTGCCAGTAGTATTAACAGGGGCACTGAA.

Note on this clone: The read finishes 3 residues shy of the CDR3 end, and the germline J gene is used to complete it. The J gene is TRBJ2-3, the V gene TRBV19, with D perhaps matching TRBD2 (6 bases). The V gene lost 3 bases and the J gene lost 5 bases, with 15 bases spanning the gap. Per germline, CDR1 LNHDA and CDR2 SQIVND (reference sequence). The CDR3 is 15 amino acids. The DNA read from the CDR3 is TGTGCCAGTAGTATGGCGAGGGGACTTGTAGATACG. Amino acids: CASSMARGLVDT. In full, the CDR3 reads CASSMARGLVDTQYF.

To note about this clone: The sequence runs out 3 residues before the end of the CDR3; the remainder is reconstructed from the germline J gene. The chain carries TRBV27 and TRBJ2-7, with 8 bases fitting TRBD1. The germline CDR1 and CDR2 sequences are MNHEY and SMNVEV (reference sequence). The length of the CDR3 is 13 residues. V trimming: 4 bases; J trimming: 3 bases; junction bases outside the gene matches: 2. The sequenced CDR3 bases are TGTGCCAGCAGTTCGGGACAGGTCTACGAG. Its protein product is CASSSGQVYE. The complete CDR3 sequence is CASSSGQVYEQYF.

Note on this clone: Read sequence stops 3 residues before the CDR3 end, and the germline J gene provides the missing end. The chain combines TRBV20-1 with TRBJ1-1; TRBD1 matches at 7 bases. CDR1 is DFQATT, CDR2 SNEGSKA, per germline (reference sequence). The CDR3 has 14 amino acids. J lost 7 bases, V lost 1 base, and 9 bases had no gene match. The CDR3 here is CSARVTGEVSEAFF. CDR3 bases read: TGCAGTGCTAGAGTTACAGGGGAAGTGAGTGAA.

Comment on this clone: The CDR3 end is not reached by the read, which stops 3 residues before it; the germline J gene fills it in. The rearrangement links TRBV5-5 to TRBJ2-5; 7 bases are a match to TRBD2. With 0 bases clipped from V and 7 bases from J, the junction kept 9 bases outside the gene matches. The CDR3 totals 15 residues. The germline gives CDR1 SGHKS, CDR2 YYEKEE (reference sequence). CDR3 sequence reads: CASSLEASGVGTQYF. The DNA read from the CDR3 is TGTGCCAGCAGCTTGGAGGCTAGCGGTGTGGGGACC. The full variable domain, completed using reference TRBV5-5 and TRBJ2-5, is DAGVTQSPTHLIKTRGQQVTLRCSPISGHKSVSWYQQVLGQGPQFIFQYYEKEERGRGNFPDRFSARQFPNYSSELNVNALLLGDSALYLCASSLEASGVGTQYFGPGTRLLVL.

Of note for this clone: The germline gene is not matched at one end of the junction; a read error may be the cause. The read halts 3 residues ahead of the CDR3 end, with the missing end drawn from the germline J gene. V usage is TRBV2 and J usage is TRBJ1-5; 8 bases agree with TRBD1. Germline V CDR1 and CDR2: SNHLY, FYNNEI. This CDR3 has 14 amino acids. CDR3 DNA, as far as it was read: TGTGCCAGCAGCGAAGACAGGGGAGATCAGCCC. Amino acid sequence: CASSEDRGDQP. The entire CDR3 protein is CASSEDRGDQPQHF.

Concerning this clone itself: The CDR3 end is not reached by the read, which stops 3 residues before it; the germline J gene fills it in. This sequence joins TRBV19 and TRBJ1-5, with D unresolved. The CDR3 is 15 residues long. Looked up from germline, CDR1 is LNHDA and CDR2 is SQIVND (reference sequence). The V gene lost 3 bases and the J gene lost 0 bases, with 9 bases spanning the gap. CDR3 amino acids: CASSIQGYSNQPQHF. The part of the CDR3 DNA that was read is TGTGCCAGTAGTATTCAAGGTTATAGCAATCAGCCC.

On this clone itself: The read ends 3 residues before the CDR3 terminus; that terminus is restored from the germline J gene. The chain has TRBV5-4 and TRBJ2-1; D remains ambiguous. Germline-derived CDR1 and CDR2 are SGHNT and YYREEE (reference sequence). Trimming stripped 0 bases from V and 9 bases from J, with 4 bases between. The CDR3 is made up of 11 amino acids. CDR3 loop: CASSLDSEQFF. CDR3 DNA (partial): TGTGCCAGCAGCTTGGACTCTGAG.

Worth noting for this clone: The read ends 3 residues before the CDR3 terminus; that terminus is restored from the germline J gene. V usage is TRBV30 and J usage is TRBJ1-2; TRBD1 matches 10 bases. The CDR3 covers 14 residues. V shed 4 bases, J shed 7 bases, and the junction held 9 bases outside the gene matches. Looked up from germline, CDR1 is GTSNPN and CDR2 is SVGIG (reference sequence). CDR3 in amino acids: CAWKFPGQGFGYTF. CDR3 DNA (partial): TGTGCCTGGAAATTTCCGGGACAGGGGTTTGGC. Combining the CDR3 with reference TRBV30 and TRBJ1-2 gives the whole variable domain SQTIHQWPATLVQPVGSPLSLECTVEGTSNPNLYWYRQAAGRGLQLLFYSVGIGQISSEVPQNLSASRPQDRQFILSSKKLLLSDSGFYLCAWKFPGQGFGYTFGSGTRLTVV.

Concerning this clone itself: Coverage ceases 3 residues before the CDR3 finishes, and the germline J gene fills in the end. The chain links TRBV7-9 to TRBJ2-7, with a tentative D call TRBD1 (5 bases). CDR3 size: 15 residues. Germline CDR1 is SEHNR and CDR2 is FQNEAQ (reference sequence). Trimming stripped 3 bases from V and 5 bases from J, with 17 bases between. CDR3 loop: CASSFNQGSRHEQYF. The sequenced CDR3 bases are TGTGCCAGCAGCTTCAACCAGGGCAGCAGGCACGAG.

A word on this clone: The CDR3 is cut off 3 residues early in the read; its end comes from the germline J gene. The chain has TRBV5-1 and TRBJ2-7, with D tentatively TRBD1 (5 bases). Trimming stripped 4 bases from V and 6 bases from J, with 23 bases between. This CDR3 region has 16 residues. Germline CDR1 SGHRS, CDR2 YFSETQ. The CDR3 DNA, read in part, is TGCGCCAGCAGCACCGGCGCCCTTCAGGGCGTGGGCGAG. It encodes CASSTGALQGVGE. The complete CDR3 protein is CASSTGALQGVGEQYF.

About this clone: The read halts 3 residues ahead of the CDR3 end, with the missing end drawn from the germline J gene. The rearrangement uses TRBV10-2 and TRBJ2-2, with TRBD2 matching over 9 bases. Trimming at V came to 5 bases and at J to 2 bases, leaving 6 bases not matched to a gene. The CDR3 runs 16 residues. The V gene's germline CDR1 is WSHSY and CDR2 SAAADI. The CDR3 region is CASSLSGGPNTGELFF. The DNA read from the CDR3 is TGCGCCAGCAGTCTTAGCGGGGGACCAAACACCGGGGAG.

CDR3 DNA, as far as it was read: TGCAGCGTTGATAGGGGCCTCTATGGC. It is translated as CSVDRGLYG. The complete CDR3 reads CSVDRGLYGYTF. The V gene is TRBV29-1, the J gene TRBJ1-2, with a tentative D call TRBD1 (5 bases). Read sequence stops 3 residues before the CDR3 end, and the germline J gene provides the missing end. The germline V and J ends were trimmed by 3 bases and 4 bases, with 9 bases remaining between them. There are 12 residues in the CDR3. CDR1 and CDR2 (germline): SQVTM, ANQGSEA.